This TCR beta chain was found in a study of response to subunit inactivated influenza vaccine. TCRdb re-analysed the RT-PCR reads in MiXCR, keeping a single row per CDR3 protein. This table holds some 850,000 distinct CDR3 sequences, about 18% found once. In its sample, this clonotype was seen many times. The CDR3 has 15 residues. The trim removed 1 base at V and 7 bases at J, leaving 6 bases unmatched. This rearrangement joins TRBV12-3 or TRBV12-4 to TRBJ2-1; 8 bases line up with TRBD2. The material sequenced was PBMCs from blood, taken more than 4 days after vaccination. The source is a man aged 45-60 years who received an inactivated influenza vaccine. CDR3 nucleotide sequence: TGTGCCAGCAGTTTAGAGCTAGCGGGCGATAATGAGCAGTTCTTC. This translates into CASSLELAGDNEQFF.